The sequence of this T cell receptor (beta chain) was determined in a study of OX40 agonist ivuxolimab in advanced cancers. This CDR3 has 17 residues. Germline V lookup: CDR1 PRHDT, CDR2 FYEKMQ (reference sequence). The J segment lost 4 bases and the V segment lost 2 bases, leaving 7 bases of the junction unmatched. Overall study results and limits: At doses 0.1 to 3.0 mg/kg, CD4+ and CD8+ clones expanded. Averaged across samples, CD8+ T cells carried more expanded clones than CD4+ did. Among the least clonally expanded were partial responders at 0.1-3.0 mg/kg.

Sampling times: baseline, cycle 4 day 1, cycle 7 day 1. Clones were sequenced by immunoSEQ multiplex PCR, and TCRdb holds only the in-frame ones, with some missing. The table has tens of thousands of clones, 85% to 90% seen once. Details on this clone: Its cognate antigen is unknown.

The chain employs TRBV13 and TRBJ2-6; 8 nucleotides align to TRBD2. The sequence came from an adult with an advanced solid tumor such as melanoma, head and neck, liver or kidney cancer. The input for sequencing was CD4+ or CD8+ T cells sorted from blood, taken in a trial of the OX40 agonist ivuxolimab. The CDR3 coding sequence is TGTGCCAGCAGCTTAAGAGCGGGAGCTCCCGGGGCCAACGTCCTGACTTTC. It encodes CASSLRAGAPGANVLTF.